This TCR beta chain was observed in a study of T cell responses to AZD1222 COVID-19 vaccine. General observations from the study: As reported, nearly half of all spike-specific TCRs target variant regions that are unmutated.

Libraries were prepared by immunoSEQ multiplex PCR; TCRdb keeps only in-frame clonotypes and omits some of them. The data contain about 150,000 clones, around 88% of them singletons. This clone occurred once. As yet, its antigen is unknown. Compared with germline, one end of the junction differs, possibly owing to a read error. Distinct nucleotide sequences in the sample also encode this CDR3. The CDR3 contains 12 residues. Germline CDR1 and CDR2: KGHSH and LQKENI. The source material was peripheral blood, sampled on day 0 of MenACWY control vaccination. The chain employs TRBV18 and TRBJ1-1, with D uncertain. The TCR sequence derives from an adult in good health. DNA for the CDR3: TGTGCCAGCTCACCACTAAACACTGAGGCTTTCTTT. Translation gives CASSPLNTEAFF.